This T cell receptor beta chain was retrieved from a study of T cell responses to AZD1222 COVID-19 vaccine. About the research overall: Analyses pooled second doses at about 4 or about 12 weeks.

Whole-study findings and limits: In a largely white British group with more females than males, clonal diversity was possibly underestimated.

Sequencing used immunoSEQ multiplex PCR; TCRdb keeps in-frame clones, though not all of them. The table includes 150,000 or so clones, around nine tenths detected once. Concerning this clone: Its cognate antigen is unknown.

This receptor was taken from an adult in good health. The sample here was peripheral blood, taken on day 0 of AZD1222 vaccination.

As DNA, the CDR3 is TGTGCCAGCAGTTACTTAGCGGGGGATTCCTACAATGAGCAGTTCTTC. Its translation is CASSYLAGDSYNEQFF. The chain is built from TRBV6-2 or TRBV6-3 and TRBJ2-1; TRBD2 agrees at 9 bases. The CDR3 is made up of 16 amino acids. Germline values: CDR1 MNHEY, CDR2 SVGEGT. The V segment lost 1 base and the J segment 1 base; nucleotides outside the gene matches: 2.